The 5 T cell receptor beta chains reported below all come from one sample, sequenced in a study of T cells in Graves' hyperthyroidism and ophthalmopathy (dated by TCRdb to between 2017 and 2020). The library was produced with multiplex PCR. The reads were generated on an Illumina HiSeq 2000. The TCR beta CDR3 regions were amplified from the RNA transcripts. The TCR CDR3 was subjected to a first round of RT-PCR using the HTBI primer set and the Qiagen OneStep RT-PCR kit. TCRdb reprocessing: public reads trimmed at Q25 with fastp, clones called with MiXCR, in-frame beta chains kept. Here each entry gathers all rows of one CDR3 protein and keeps the most common genes and DNA. The sample table holds about 500,000 distinct CDR3 sequences, of which roughly 17% were seen once. The leading ten clones occupy around 17% of the sample. Material for sequencing was blood. Receptors were obtained from a young woman with Graves' ophthalmopathy.

This clonotype was observed a handful of times. The chain has TRBV6-5 and TRBJ2-2; D is ambiguous. Trimming removed 0 bases at V and 7 bases at J, with 6 bases between. The CDR3 has 13 amino acids. The V gene's germline CDR1 is MNHEY and CDR2 SVGAGI. CDR3 sequence (DNA): TGTGCCAGCAGTTACTCCAAGGTCGGGGAGCTGTTTTTT. This sequence encodes CASSYSKVGELFF.

This clonotype has a count of ten or more. The chain recombines TRBV7-8 with TRBJ2-5; possibly TRBD1 for D (5 bases). The CDR3 runs 13 residues. Germline V lookup: CDR1 SGHVS, CDR2 FQNEAQ. Trimming stripped 3 bases from V and 5 bases from J, with 10 bases between. This CDR3 reads CASSFGRAETQYF. The DNA for the CDR3 is TGTGCCAGCAGCTTCGGCAGGGCGGAGACCCAGTACTTC. Supplemented by reference TRBV7-8 and TRBJ2-5, the full variable domain reads GAGVSQSPRYKVAKRGQDVALRCDPISGHVSLFWYQQALGQGPEFLTYFQNEAQLDKSGLPSDRFFAERPEGSVSTLKIQRTQQEDSAVYLCASSFGRAETQYFGPGTRLLVL.

V gene TRBV9 combines with J gene TRBJ1-6; D call uncertain. CDR3 size: 15 residues. Deletions cut 2 bases from V and 10 bases from J, with 16 bases between. Germline V gives CDR1 SGDLS, CDR2 YYNGEE. This CDR3 is CASSVGPRGDSPLHF. DNA for the CDR3: TGTGCCAGCAGCGTCGGGCCCCGAGGCGACTCACCCCTCCACTTT.

The genes are TRBV20-1 and TRBJ2-7; 8 bases align to TRBD1. The CDR3 covers 15 residues. Trimming cost V 3 bases and J 3 bases; bases outside gene matches: 10. Germline V CDR1 and CDR2: DFQATT, SNEGSKA (reference sequence). The CDR3 DNA reads TGCAGTGCTAGTCAAATCGGACAGGGAGACTACGAGCAGTACTTC. Amino acid sequence: CSASQIGQGDYEQYF.

In this sample, this clonotype turned up a few times. This sequence joins TRBV20-1 and TRBJ2-7; the D gene is possibly TRBD1 (6 bases). This CDR3 spans 13 amino acids. Trimming took 5 bases from V and 2 from J, leaving 13 bases between them. Germline loops: CDR1 DFQATT, CDR2 SNEGSKA (reference sequence). The CDR3 region has the DNA TGCAGTGCTTTTAGGCCAGGGGCCTACGAGCAGTACTTC. It encodes CSAFRPGAYEQYF.